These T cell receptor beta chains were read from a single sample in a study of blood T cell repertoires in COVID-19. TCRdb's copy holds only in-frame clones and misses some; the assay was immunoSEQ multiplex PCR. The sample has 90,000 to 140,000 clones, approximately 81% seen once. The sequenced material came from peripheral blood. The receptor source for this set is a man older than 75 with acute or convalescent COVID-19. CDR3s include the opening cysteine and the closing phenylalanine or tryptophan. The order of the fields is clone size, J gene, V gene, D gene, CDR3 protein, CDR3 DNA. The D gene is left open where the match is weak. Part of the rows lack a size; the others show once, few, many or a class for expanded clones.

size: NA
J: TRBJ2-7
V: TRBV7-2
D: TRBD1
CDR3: CASSSGQGAKQYF
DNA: TGTGCCAGCAGCTCGGGACAGGGGGCGAAGCAGTACTTC

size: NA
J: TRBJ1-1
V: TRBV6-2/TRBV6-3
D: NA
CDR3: CASSSYGGGTEAFF
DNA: TGTGCCAGCAGTTCATACGGTGGTGGCACTGAAGCTTTCTTT

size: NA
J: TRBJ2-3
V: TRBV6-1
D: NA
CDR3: CASSEQGTDTQYF
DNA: TGTGCCAGCAGTGAACAGGGGACAGATACGCAGTATTTT

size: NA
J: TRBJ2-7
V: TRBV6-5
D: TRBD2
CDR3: CASSRTGTSGDVGYF
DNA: TGTGCCAGCAGTAGAACCGGGACTAGCGGAGATGTGGGGTACTTC

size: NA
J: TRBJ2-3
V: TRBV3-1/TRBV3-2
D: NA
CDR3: CASSQDLGSSTDTQYF
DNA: TGTGCCAGCAGCCAAGATCTCGGGAGTAGCACAGATACGCAGTATTTT

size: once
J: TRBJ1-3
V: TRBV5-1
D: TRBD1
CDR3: CASSSQTGPGNTIYF
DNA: TGCGCCAGCAGCTCCCAGACAGGGCCCGGAAACACCATATATTTT

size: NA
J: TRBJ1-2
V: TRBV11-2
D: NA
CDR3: CASSQQGIGGYTF
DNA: TGTGCCAGCAGCCAACAGGGTATTGGAGGCTACACCTTC

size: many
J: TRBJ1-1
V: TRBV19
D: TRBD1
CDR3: CASRQQGVTEAFF
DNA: TGTGCCAGTAGACAACAGGGGGTCACTGAAGCTTTCTTT

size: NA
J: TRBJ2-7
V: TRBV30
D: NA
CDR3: CALETLSYEQYF
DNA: TGTGCCCTGGAGACCCTGTCCTACGAGCAGTACTTC

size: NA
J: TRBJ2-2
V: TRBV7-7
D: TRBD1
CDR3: CASSLVGGVSTGELFF
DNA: TGTGCTAGCAGCTTAGTAGGGGGCGTGAGCACCGGGGAGCTGTTTTTT

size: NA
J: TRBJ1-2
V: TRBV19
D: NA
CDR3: CASSPRTANYGYTF
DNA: TGTGCCAGTAGTCCCCGGACAGCGAACTATGGCTACACCTTC

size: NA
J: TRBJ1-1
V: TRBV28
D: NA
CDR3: CASSLVRENTEAFF
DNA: TGTGCCAGCAGTTTGGTGAGGGAAAACACTGAAGCTTTCTTT

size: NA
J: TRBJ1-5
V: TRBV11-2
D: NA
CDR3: CASSLGNEWPQHF
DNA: TGTGCCAGCAGCCTCGGGAACGAATGGCCCCAGCATTTT

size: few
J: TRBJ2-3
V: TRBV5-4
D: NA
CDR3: CASSLAQGTDTQYF
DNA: TGTGCCAGCAGCTTGGCCCAGGGCACAGATACGCAGTATTTT

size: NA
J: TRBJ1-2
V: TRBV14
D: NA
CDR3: CASSPLTASGYTF
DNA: TGTGCCAGCAGCCCTCTCACCGCGAGCGGCTACACCTTC

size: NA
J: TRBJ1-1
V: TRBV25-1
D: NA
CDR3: CASSASAEGDTEAFF
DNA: TGTGCCAGCAGTGCCTCAGCAGAAGGGGACACTGAAGCTTTCTTT

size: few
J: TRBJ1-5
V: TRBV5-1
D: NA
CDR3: CASSLAAQGSGQPQHF
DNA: TGCGCCAGCAGCTTGGCCGCCCAGGGGTCGGGGCAGCCCCAGCATTTT

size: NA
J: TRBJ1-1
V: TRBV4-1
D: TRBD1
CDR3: CASSQGEDRENTEAFF
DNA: TGCGCCAGCAGCCAAGGGGAAGACAGGGAGAACACTGAAGCTTTCTTT

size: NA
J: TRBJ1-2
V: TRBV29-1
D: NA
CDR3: CSVEPGNGYGYTF
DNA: TGCAGCGTTGAACCAGGGAATGGTTACGGCTACACCTTC

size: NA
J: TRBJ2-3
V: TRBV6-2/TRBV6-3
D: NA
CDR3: CASSPRHGYTQYF
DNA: TGTGCCAGCAGTCCCCGCCACGGGTATACGCAGTATTTT

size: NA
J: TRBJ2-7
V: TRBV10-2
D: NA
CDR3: CASSDNYSYEQYF
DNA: TGCGCCAGCAGTGATAACTACTCCTACGAGCAGTACTTC

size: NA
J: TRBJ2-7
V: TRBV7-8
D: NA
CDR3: CASSFGGWYEQYF
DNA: TGTGCCAGCAGCTTCGGAGGTTGGTACGAGCAGTACTTC

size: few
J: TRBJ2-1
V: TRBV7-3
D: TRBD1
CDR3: CASSRDRGGNEQFF
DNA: TGTGCCAGCAGCCGGGACAGGGGTGGCAATGAGCAGTTCTTC